This T cell receptor (beta chain) was recorded in a study of blood T cell repertoires in COVID-19. Measured with immunoSEQ multiplex PCR; TCRdb has only the in-frame clones, and not every one. The sample has around 170,000 clones, 80% to 85% seen once. The V gene's germline CDR1 is MNHEY and CDR2 SVGAGI. The CDR3 spans 15 residues. After removal of 4 bases from V and 0 bases from J, the junction contained 6 bases not matched to a gene. This chain joins TRBV6-5 and TRBJ2-7, with 7 bases identical to TRBD1. Sample: PBMCs or T cells enriched from blood (not recorded which). This sequence was found in a woman in her 50s who had recovered from COVID-19. CDR3 bases: TGTGCCAGCAGTTCCCGACAGGGTCTCTCCTACGAGCAGTACTTC. It is translated as CASSSRQGLSYEQYF.